Listed here are 3 T cell receptor beta chains from one sample, sequenced in a study of T cells in Graves' hyperthyroidism and ophthalmopathy. Amplified TCR beta CDR3 regions derived from RNA transcripts. In the first-round RT-PCR of the TCR CDR3, the HTBI primer set was used. One entry per CDR3 protein, called by TCRdb with MiXCR from the multiplex PCR reads. Here the sample spans around 500,000 distinct CDR3 sequences, roughly 22% being singletons. Specimen: blood. Receptors were obtained from a woman between 70 and 85 years old with Graves' ophthalmopathy.

This clonotype was found a few times. The chain has TRBV10-3 and TRBJ1-5; no definite D call. In germline, CDR1 is ENHRY, CDR2 SYGVKD. The V end lost 3 bases, the J end lost 6 bases, and 15 bases lay between the germline ends. CDR3 length: 15 residues. The CDR3, as DNA: TGTGCCATCAGTGACCTCGCGACCAGTAGTCAGCCCCAGCATTTT. Translated: CAISDLATSSQPQHF.

The J gene is TRBJ1-4, the V gene TRBV6-2 or TRBV6-3; tentatively, D is TRBD1 (5 bases). This CDR3 has 13 residues. V dropped 8 bases and J dropped 7 bases, with 14 bases sitting between them. Germline CDR1 and CDR2: MNHEY and SVGEGT. The CDR3 DNA is TGTGCCAGCTCCAGGGACGTTTCTGAAAAACTGTTTTTT. Translated, it gives CASSRDVSEKLFF.

A word on this clonotype: With a much larger clone just one base away, this may be a read error. J is TRBJ2-1 and V is TRBV2, with D perhaps TRBD2 (5 bases). This CDR3 spans 13 amino acids. Germline values: CDR1 SNHLY, CDR2 FYNNEI. The CDR3 DNA reads TGTGCCTGCAGCGCCGGGACCTACAATGAGCAGTTCTTC. Translating gives CACSAGTYNEQFF.